Presented here are 19 T cell receptor beta chains from one specimen sequenced in a study of T cell repertoires in ileal Crohn's disease. Repertoires were generated with immunoSEQ multiplex PCR, while TCRdb's copy carries only in-frame clones and drops some. The repertoire holds around 14,000 clones, with less than 85% as singletons. Source material: ileal tissue. The receptor set was obtained from an adult with Crohn's disease.

This clone was found a few times. The chain links TRBV29-1 to TRBJ1-2; TRBD1 matches 11 bases. Germline V gene sequence: CDR1 SQVTM, CDR2 ANQGSEA. The CDR3 spans 14 residues. V lost 5 bases, J lost 2 bases, and 4 bases stayed unmatched. The CDR3 sequence: CSVPRTGGNYGYTF. CDR3 bases: TGCAGCGTTCCTCGGACAGGGGGCAACTATGGCTACACCTTC.

The V call is TRBV29-1, the J call TRBJ2-7, with a weak D call TRBD2 (5 bases). The CDR3 covers 17 residues. The V gene lost 1 base and the J gene lost 1 base, with 20 bases spanning the gap. The germline gives CDR1 SQVTM, CDR2 ANQGSEA. CDR3 residues: CSVEGYQRSSRSYEQYF. The CDR3 DNA is TGCAGCGTTGAAGGATACCAGCGGAGCTCTCGGTCCTACGAGCAGTACTTC.

The gene calls are TRBV5-6 and TRBJ2-5; TRBD2 agrees at 13 bases. Per the germline V gene, CDR1 is SGHDT and CDR2 is YYEEEE. After removal of 0 bases from V and 2 bases from J, the junction contained 7 bases not matched to a gene. The CDR3 contains 18 residues. CDR3 protein: CASSLVVGLAGSQETQYF. CDR3 nucleotides: TGTGCCAGCAGCTTGGTAGTGGGACTAGCGGGGTCGCAAGAGACCCAGTACTTC.

CDR3 amino acids: CASSFDRVDTEAFF. The CDR3 nucleotides read TGTGCCAGCAGCTTCGACAGGGTCGACACTGAAGCTTTCTTT. The rearrangement joins TRBV5-6 to TRBJ1-1; TRBD1 matches at 7 bases. V dropped 2 bases and J dropped 3; count of bases not matched to a gene: 4. CDR3 size: 14 residues. The germline V gene has CDR1 SGHDT and CDR2 YYEEEE.

This clone showed up just a few times. J is TRBJ1-2 and V is TRBV9, with a possible D match to TRBD1 (5 bases). Deletions cut 3 bases from V and 8 bases from J, with 11 bases between. This CDR3 has 12 amino acids. Germline V lookup: CDR1 SGDLS, CDR2 YYNGEE. In nucleotides, the CDR3 is TGTGCCAGCAGCGACCAGGGTTGGGGCTACACCTTC. This encodes CASSDQGWGYTF.

The genes are TRBV19 and TRBJ1-2, with D uncertain. V was cut by 3 bases and J by 4 bases, with 12 bases left in between. The CDR3 loop spans 14 amino acids. CDR1 and CDR2 (germline): LNHDA, SQIVND (reference sequence). CDR3 in amino acids: CASSIELTAYGYTF. The CDR3 nucleotides read TGTGCCAGTAGTATCGAGTTGACGGCCTATGGCTACACCTTC.

This chain joins TRBV19 and TRBJ2-6; 8 bases are a match to TRBD1. The J segment lost 4 bases and the V segment lost 10 bases, leaving 15 bases of the junction unmatched. The CDR3 has 17 amino acids. Germline loops: CDR1 LNHDA, CDR2 SQIVND (reference sequence). CDR3 in DNA: TGTGCCACTAAAACCGACAGGGGCAATGCCGGGGCCAACGTCCTGACTTTC. It specifies CATKTDRGNAGANVLTF.

V and J are TRBV27 and TRBJ1-4; 8 bases agree with TRBD1. The CDR3 has 15 amino acids. J lost 6 bases, V lost 6 bases, and 9 bases had no gene match. Germline V gene sequence: CDR1 MNHEY, CDR2 SMNVEV (reference sequence). The CDR3 protein is CASRRIPGQDEKLFF. The CDR3 DNA reads TGTGCCAGCAGACGTATACCGGGACAGGATGAAAAACTGTTTTTT.

This clone has only a few counts. CDR3 sequence (DNA): TGCGCCAGCAGCTTCGCAGGGGGGACTGAAGCTTTCTTT. Translating gives CASSFAGGTEAFF. The rearrangement joins TRBV5-1 to TRBJ1-1; TRBD1 agrees at 7 bases. This CDR3 is built from 13 residues. Germline assignment: CDR1 SGHRS and CDR2 YFSETQ. Trimming at V came to 2 bases and at J to 5 bases, leaving 3 bases not matched to a gene.

V usage is TRBV10-1 and J usage is TRBJ2-1, with TRBD2 matching 11 bases. CDR1 WNHNN and CDR2 SYGVQD come from the germline V gene (reference sequence). The ends lost 2 bases at V and 7 bases at J; junction bases unmatched: 4. The CDR3 is 15 residues long. CDR3 DNA sequence: TGCGCCAGCAGTGAGATGCCTAGCGGGGGGAATGAGCAGTTCTTC. Protein: CASSEMPSGGNEQFF.

The J gene is TRBJ1-6, the V gene TRBV19, with 8 bases matching TRBD1. The junction had 3 bases not matched to a gene; V was cut back by 1 base and J by 4 bases. Germline V lookup: CDR1 LNHDA, CDR2 SQIVND (reference sequence). CDR3 length: 16 residues. The CDR3 coding sequence is TGTGCCAGTAGTATAGCAGGGGGCGAATATAATTCACCCCTCCACTTT. It encodes CASSIAGGEYNSPLHF.

V and J are TRBV7-6 and TRBJ1-6; possible D gene TRBD1, 5 bases. V was pared by 2 bases and J by 5 bases, with 19 bases between. The CDR3 contains 18 residues. Looked up from germline, CDR1 is SGHVS and CDR2 is FNYEAQ. CDR3 residues: CASSLYPPPQGNNSPLHF. CDR3 coding DNA: TGTGCCAGCAGCTTATACCCCCCGCCCCAGGGTAATAATTCACCCCTCCACTTT.

This clone occurred a few times. This chain links TRBV10-3 with TRBJ1-5; no reliable D call. V lost 4 bases, J lost 0 bases, and 7 bases lay in between. CDR3 length: 14 residues. Germline loops: CDR1 ENHRY, CDR2 SYGVKD. In DNA form, the CDR3 reads TGTGCCATCAGTGGAGACTTTAGCAATCAGCCCCAGCATTTT. Its translation is CAISGDFSNQPQHF.

V usage is TRBV6-1 and J usage is TRBJ2-3; D gene uncertain. Deletions cut 5 bases from V and 4 bases from J, with 10 bases between. The CDR3 is 13 amino acids. Germline V gene sequence: CDR1 MNHNS, CDR2 SASEGT. Written as DNA, the CDR3 is TGTGCCAGCAGTTTCCGGACCGCAGATACGCAGTATTTT. Translation gives CASSFRTADTQYF.

The CDR3 loop is CASSVGGSYEQYF. CDR3 DNA sequence: TGTGCCAGCAGTGTGGGAGGGAGCTACGAGCAGTACTTC. This chain uses TRBV6-1 with TRBJ2-7, with 7 bases identical to TRBD2. Germline V gene lookup returns CDR1 MNHNS and CDR2 SASEGT. This CDR3 contains 13 residues. V trimming: 4 bases; J trimming: 3 bases; junction bases outside the gene matches: 3.

In this sample, this clone turned up once. The genes are TRBV18 and TRBJ2-3; 9 bases agree with TRBD1. CDR3 length: 19 amino acids. With 6 bases clipped from V and 1 base from J, the junction kept 17 bases outside the gene matches. Germline CDR1 is KGHSH and CDR2 is LQKENI. CDR3 region: CASSLFVGNRGQGTDTQYF. As DNA, the CDR3 is TGTGCCAGCTCCCTCTTCGTAGGAAACAGGGGGCAAGGCACAGATACGCAGTATTTT.

The V and J genes are TRBV7-9 and TRBJ2-2; maybe TRBD1 (5 bases). Germline V gene sequence: CDR1 SEHNR, CDR2 FQNEAQ (reference sequence). The CDR3 length is 13 residues. The V end lost 11 bases, the J end lost 6 bases, and 16 bases lay between the germline ends. The CDR3 is CAGNDRYPGELFF. CDR3 DNA: TGTGCCGGAAACGACAGATATCCCGGGGAGCTGTTTTTT.

The chain recombines TRBV28 with TRBJ2-7; 8 bases match TRBD1. The V segment lost 8 bases and the J segment 6 bases; nucleotides outside the gene matches: 6. The CDR3 consists of 12 residues. Germline lookup yields CDR1 MDHEN and CDR2 SYDVKM. CDR3 coding DNA: TGTGCCAGCTGCGCCGACAGGGGCGAGCAGTACTTC. Its translation is CASCADRGEQYF.

This rearrangement joins TRBV27 to TRBJ2-7; 7 bases align to TRBD1. The CDR3 covers 12 residues. Germline V gene sequence: CDR1 MNHEY, CDR2 SMNVEV (reference sequence). With V trimmed by 5 bases and J by 5 bases, 3 bases remained unmatched. CDR3 bases: TGTGCCAGCAGTGGACAGGTCCACGAGCAGTACTTC. Its protein is CASSGQVHEQYF.